This T cell receptor (beta chain) was sequenced for a study of cytomegalovirus exposure and HLA in healthy donors. Study conclusions and caveats: Researchers left out some V segments, among them TRBV6-2 and TRBV6-3, as indistinguishable. Later examination showed HLA-associated TCR beta chains had greater clonal expansion than equally common others.

Both 60 Vbeta primers and 13 Jbeta primers went into the PCR. The protocol was immunoSEQ multiplex PCR, while the TCRdb copy is restricted to in-frame clones and leaves out a portion. The table has fewer than 200,000 clones, roughly 82% seen once. With regard to this clone: Its target is unknown.

V gave up 5 bases and J gave up 5 bases, with 15 bases separating them. The CDR3 is 15 residues long. In germline, CDR1 is SNHLY, CDR2 FYNNEI. This clonotype was sampled from a man between 50 and 59 years old in good health and CMV-seropositive. J is TRBJ2-2 and V is TRBV2; D gene uncertain. The sequenced sample was PBMCs. This chain's CDR3 is CASSKWLDYTGELFF. The CDR3 DNA reads TGTGCCAGCAGTAAATGGCTAGATTATACCGGGGAGCTGTTTTTT.